This T cell receptor beta chain was recorded in a study of cytomegalovirus exposure and HLA in healthy donors. On the study more broadly: Roughly 80 million unique TCRs from HLA-typed donors made up an early data release.

Germline V gene data show CDR1 as MNHEY and CDR2 as SMNVEV (reference sequence). The length of the CDR3 is 12 residues. V was clipped by 3 bases and J by 4 bases, with 4 bases between them. The PCR ran on 60 Vbeta and 13 Jbeta primers. Profiling relied on immunoSEQ multiplex PCR, and the TCRdb table lists in-frame clones only, not all of them. The sample holds about 160,000 clones; 75% to 85% are singletons and the top ten take 1.5% to 2%. Study results and caveats: Reports showed the classifier diagnosing cytomegalovirus status with high specificity and sensitivity.

About this clone itself: Its antigen is unidentified.

This TCR came from a woman aged 18-30 years in good health and CMV-seronegative. The chain combines TRBV27 with TRBJ1-5; unclear D gene. Sequenced sample: PBMCs. This CDR3 reads CASSFFNQPQHF. CDR3 DNA: TGTGCCAGCAGTTTCTTTAATCAGCCCCAGCATTTT.